This T cell receptor beta chain appears in the sequencing data of a study of cytomegalovirus exposure and HLA in healthy donors. 60 Vbeta and 13 Jbeta primers were used in PCR. Sequenced by immunoSEQ multiplex PCR; TCRdb stores in-frame clones only, minus some. This repertoire comprises about 90,000 clones; its ten largest clones make up under 4.5%. The sequenced material came from PBMCs. This clonotype was obtained from a woman in her twenties or thirties in good health and CMV-seronegative.

The CDR3 loop reads CASSARQGNTIYF. In DNA form, the CDR3 reads TGCGCCAGCAGTGCACGACAGGGAAACACCATATATTTT. This chain uses TRBV10-2 with TRBJ1-3, with TRBD1 as a possible D gene (5 bases). CDR3 size: 13 residues. Trimming pared 4 bases from V and 4 bases from J, leaving 8 bases between. CDR1 and CDR2 from the germline V gene are WSHSY and SAAADI.